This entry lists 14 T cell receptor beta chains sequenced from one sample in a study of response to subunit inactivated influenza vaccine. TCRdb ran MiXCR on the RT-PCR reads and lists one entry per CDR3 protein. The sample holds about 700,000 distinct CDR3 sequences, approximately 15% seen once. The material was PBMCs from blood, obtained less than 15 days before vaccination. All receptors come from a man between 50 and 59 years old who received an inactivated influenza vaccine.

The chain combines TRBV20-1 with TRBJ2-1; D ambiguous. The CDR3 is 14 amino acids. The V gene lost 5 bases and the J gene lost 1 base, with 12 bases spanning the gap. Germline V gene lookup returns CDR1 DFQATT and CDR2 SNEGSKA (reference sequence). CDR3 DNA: TGCAGTGCTCCCGCCGCCCCGTCCTACAATGAGCAGTTCTTC. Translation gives CSAPAAPSYNEQFF.

The CDR3 DNA reads TGTGCCAGCAGCTCCCGGACAGGGAGCAACGAGCAGTACTTC. Residues: CASSSRTGSNEQYF. This chain joins TRBV7-2 and TRBJ2-7; the match to TRBD1 covers 8 bases. Losses at the gene ends were 4 bases for V and 5 bases for J; bases not matched to a gene: 7. CDR1 is SGHTA and CDR2 is FQGNSA in the germline V gene. The CDR3 has 14 amino acids.

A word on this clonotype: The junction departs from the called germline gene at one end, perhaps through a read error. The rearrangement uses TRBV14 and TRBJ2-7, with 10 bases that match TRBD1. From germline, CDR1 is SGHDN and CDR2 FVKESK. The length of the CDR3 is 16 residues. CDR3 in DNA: TGTGCCATCAGCCAAGACGGGGACAGGGGCCTCTACGAGCAGTACTTC. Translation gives CAISQDGDRGLYEQYF. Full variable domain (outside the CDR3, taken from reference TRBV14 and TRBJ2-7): EAGVTQFPSHSVIEKGQTVTLRCDPISGHDNLYWYRRVMGKEIKFLLHFVKESKQDESGMPNNRFLAERTGGTYSTLKVQPAELEDSGVYFCAISQDGDRGLYEQYFGPGTRLTVT.

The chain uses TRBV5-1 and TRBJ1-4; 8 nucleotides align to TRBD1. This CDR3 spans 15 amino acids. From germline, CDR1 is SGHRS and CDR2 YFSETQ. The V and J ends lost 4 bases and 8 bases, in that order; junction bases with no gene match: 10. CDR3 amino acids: CASSLDGQGGEKLFF. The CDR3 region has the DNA TGCGCCAGCAGCCTAGACGGACAGGGTGGGGAAAAACTGTTTTTT.

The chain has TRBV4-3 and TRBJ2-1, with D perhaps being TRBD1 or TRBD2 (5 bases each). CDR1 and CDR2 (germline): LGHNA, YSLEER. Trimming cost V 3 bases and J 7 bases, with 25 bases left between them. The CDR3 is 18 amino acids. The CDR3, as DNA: TGCGCCAGCAGCCACCTACTAGAAACGCGTACAGGAATTAATGAGCAGTTCTTC. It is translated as CASSHLLETRTGINEQFF.

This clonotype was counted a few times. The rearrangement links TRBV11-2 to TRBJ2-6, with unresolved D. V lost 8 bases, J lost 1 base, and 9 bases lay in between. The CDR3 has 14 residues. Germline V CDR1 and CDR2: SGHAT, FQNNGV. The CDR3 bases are TGTGCCAGCGCGTCCCCTTCTGGGGCCAACGTCCTGACTTTC. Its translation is CASASPSGANVLTF.

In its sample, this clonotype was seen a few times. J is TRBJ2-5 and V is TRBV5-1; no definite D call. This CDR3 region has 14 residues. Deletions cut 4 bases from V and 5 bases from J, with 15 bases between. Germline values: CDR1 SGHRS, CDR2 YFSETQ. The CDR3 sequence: CASSQWANGETQYF. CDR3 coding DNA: TGCGCCAGCAGCCAGTGGGCAAACGGGGAGACCCAGTACTTC.

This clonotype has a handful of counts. The CDR3 nucleotides are TGCAGTGCTAGGCCCCCGGGACGGGGCTACGAGCAGTACTTC. Translated, it gives CSARPPGRGYEQYF. The rearrangement uses TRBV20-1 and TRBJ2-7, with D perhaps given as TRBD1 or TRBD2 (5 bases each). V was trimmed by 3 bases and J by 3 bases, leaving 15 bases between them. Germline assignment: CDR1 DFQATT and CDR2 SNEGSKA (reference sequence). The CDR3 extends over 14 amino acids.

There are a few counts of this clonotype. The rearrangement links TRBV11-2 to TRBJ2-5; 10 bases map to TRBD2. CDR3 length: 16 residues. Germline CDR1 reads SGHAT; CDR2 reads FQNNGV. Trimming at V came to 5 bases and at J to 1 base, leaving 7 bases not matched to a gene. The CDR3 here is CASSLGTSALQETQYF. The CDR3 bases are TGTGCCAGCAGCCTCGGGACTAGCGCCCTCCAAGAGACCCAGTACTTC.

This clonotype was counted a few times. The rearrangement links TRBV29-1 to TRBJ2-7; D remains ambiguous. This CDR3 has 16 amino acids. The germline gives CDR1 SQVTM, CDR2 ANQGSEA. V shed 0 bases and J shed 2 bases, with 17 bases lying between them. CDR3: CSVEDGKRVRTYEQYF. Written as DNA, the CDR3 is TGCAGCGTTGAAGATGGAAAAAGGGTCAGAACCTACGAGCAGTACTTC.

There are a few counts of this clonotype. The CDR3 nucleotides read TGTGCCAGCAGCTTAGTAGCAGGGGAGGTGGAGACCCAGTACTTC. Its protein product is CASSLVAGEVETQYF. The chain employs TRBV7-2 and TRBJ2-5; the D gene could be TRBD1 or TRBD2 (6 bases each). This CDR3 has 15 residues. The V end lost 1 base, the J end lost 5 bases, and 14 bases lay between the germline ends. Germline loops: CDR1 SGHTA, CDR2 FQGNSA.

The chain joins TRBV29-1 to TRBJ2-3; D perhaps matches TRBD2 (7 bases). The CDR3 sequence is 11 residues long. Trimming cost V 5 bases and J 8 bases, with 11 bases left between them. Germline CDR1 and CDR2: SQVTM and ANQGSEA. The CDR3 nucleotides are TGCAGCGTTCGGGGGGCTGGTACGCAGTATTTT. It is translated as CSVRGAGTQYF.

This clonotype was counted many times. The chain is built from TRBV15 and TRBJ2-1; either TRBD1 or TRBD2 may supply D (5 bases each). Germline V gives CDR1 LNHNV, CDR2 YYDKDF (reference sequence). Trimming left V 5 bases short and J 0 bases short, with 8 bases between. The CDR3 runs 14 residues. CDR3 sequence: CATSGGNSYNEQFF. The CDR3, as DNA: TGTGCCACCAGCGGGGGAAACTCCTACAATGAGCAGTTCTTC.

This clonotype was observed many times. CDR3 protein: CASSFRGRPYNEQFF. The CDR3 region has the DNA TGTGCCAGCAGTTTTAGGGGGAGACCCTACAATGAGCAGTTCTTC. The chain couples TRBV28 to TRBJ2-1; D might be TRBD1 (6 bases). V was clipped by 3 bases and J by 2 bases, with 11 bases between them. The V gene's germline CDR1 is MDHEN and CDR2 SYDVKM. The CDR3 is 15 amino acids. Drawing the rest from reference TRBV28 and TRBJ2-1, the complete variable domain is DVKVTQSSRYLVKRTGEKVFLECVQDMDHENMFWYRQDPGLGLRLIYFSYDVKMKEKGDIPEGYSVSREKKERFSLILESASTNQTSMYLCASSFRGRPYNEQFFGPGTRLTVL.